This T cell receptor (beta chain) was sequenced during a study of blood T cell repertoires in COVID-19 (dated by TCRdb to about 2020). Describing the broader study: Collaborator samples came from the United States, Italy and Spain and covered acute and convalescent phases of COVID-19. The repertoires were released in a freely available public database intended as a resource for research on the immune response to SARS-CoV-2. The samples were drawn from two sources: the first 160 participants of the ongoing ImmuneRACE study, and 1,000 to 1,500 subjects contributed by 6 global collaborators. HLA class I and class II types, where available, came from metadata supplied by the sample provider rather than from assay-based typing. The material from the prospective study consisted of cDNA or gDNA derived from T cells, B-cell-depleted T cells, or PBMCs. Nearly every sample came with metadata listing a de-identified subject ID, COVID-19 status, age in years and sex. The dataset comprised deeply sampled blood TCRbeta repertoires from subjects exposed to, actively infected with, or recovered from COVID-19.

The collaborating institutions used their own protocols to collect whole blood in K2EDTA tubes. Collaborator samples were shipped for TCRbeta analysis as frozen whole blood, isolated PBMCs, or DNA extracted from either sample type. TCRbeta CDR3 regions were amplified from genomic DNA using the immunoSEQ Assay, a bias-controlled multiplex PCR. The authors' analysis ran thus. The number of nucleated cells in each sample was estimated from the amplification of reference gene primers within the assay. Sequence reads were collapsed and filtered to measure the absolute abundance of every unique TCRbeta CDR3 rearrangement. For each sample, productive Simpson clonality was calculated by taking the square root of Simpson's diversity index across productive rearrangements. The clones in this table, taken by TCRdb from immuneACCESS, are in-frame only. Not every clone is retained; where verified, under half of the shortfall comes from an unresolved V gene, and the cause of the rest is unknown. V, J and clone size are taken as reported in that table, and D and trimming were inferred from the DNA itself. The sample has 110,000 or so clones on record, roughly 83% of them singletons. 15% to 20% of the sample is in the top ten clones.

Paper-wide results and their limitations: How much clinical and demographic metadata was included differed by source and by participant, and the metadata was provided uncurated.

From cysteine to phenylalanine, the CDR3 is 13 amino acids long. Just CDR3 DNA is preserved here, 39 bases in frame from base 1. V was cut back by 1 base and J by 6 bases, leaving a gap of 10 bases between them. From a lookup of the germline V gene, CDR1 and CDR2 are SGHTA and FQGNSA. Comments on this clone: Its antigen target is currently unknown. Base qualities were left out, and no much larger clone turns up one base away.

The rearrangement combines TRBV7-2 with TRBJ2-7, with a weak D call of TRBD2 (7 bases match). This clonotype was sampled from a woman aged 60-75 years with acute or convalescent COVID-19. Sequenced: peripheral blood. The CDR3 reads CASSLVGGPEQYF. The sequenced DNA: TGTGCCAGCAGCTTAGTCGGGGGGCCCGAGCAGTACTTC.